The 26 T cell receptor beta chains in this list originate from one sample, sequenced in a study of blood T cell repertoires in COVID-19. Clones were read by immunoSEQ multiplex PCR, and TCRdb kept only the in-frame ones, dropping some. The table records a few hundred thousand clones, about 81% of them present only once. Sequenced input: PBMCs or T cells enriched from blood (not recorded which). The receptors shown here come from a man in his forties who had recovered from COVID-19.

DNA of the CDR3: TGTGCCTGGAGTAGAGTGAACACTGAAGCTTTCTTT. Encoded protein: CAWSRVNTEAFF. This rearrangement joins TRBV30 to TRBJ1-1; D is unresolved. CDR3 size: 12 residues. CDR1 is GTSNPN and CDR2 is SVGIG in the germline V gene (reference sequence). The V and J ends lost 2 bases and 0 bases respectively, with 4 bases between them. Complete variable domain (other parts from reference TRBV30 and TRBJ1-1): SQTIHQWPATLVQPVGSPLSLECTVEGTSNPNLYWYRQAAGRGLQLLFYSVGIGQISSEVPQNLSASRPQDRQFILSSKKLLLSDSGFYLCAWSRVNTEAFFGQGTRLTVV.

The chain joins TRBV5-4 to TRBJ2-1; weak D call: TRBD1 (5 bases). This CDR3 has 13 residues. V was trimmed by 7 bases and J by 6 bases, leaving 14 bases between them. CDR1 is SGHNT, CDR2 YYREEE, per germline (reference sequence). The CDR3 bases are TGTGCCAGCGCCATGGAGACAGTCAATGAGCAGTTCTTC. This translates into CASAMETVNEQFF. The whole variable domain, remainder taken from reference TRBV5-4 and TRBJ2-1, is ETGVTQSPTHLIKTRGQQVTLRCSSQSGHNTVSWYQQALGQGPQFIFQYYREEENGRGNFPPRFSGLQFPNYSSELNVNALELDDSALYLCASAMETVNEQFFGPGTRLTVL.

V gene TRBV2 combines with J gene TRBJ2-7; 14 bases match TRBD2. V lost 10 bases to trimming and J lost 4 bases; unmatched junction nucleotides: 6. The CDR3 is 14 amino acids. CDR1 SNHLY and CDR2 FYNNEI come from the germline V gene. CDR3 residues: CATLGTSGGYEQYF. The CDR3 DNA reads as TGTGCCACCCTGGGGACTAGCGGGGGTTACGAGCAGTACTTC.

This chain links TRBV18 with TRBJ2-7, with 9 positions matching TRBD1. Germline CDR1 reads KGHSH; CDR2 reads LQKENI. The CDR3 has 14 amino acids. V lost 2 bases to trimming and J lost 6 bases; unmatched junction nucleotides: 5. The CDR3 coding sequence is TGTGCCAGCTCACCAAGGGACAGGGAACGCGAGCAGTACTTC. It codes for CASSPRDREREQYF.

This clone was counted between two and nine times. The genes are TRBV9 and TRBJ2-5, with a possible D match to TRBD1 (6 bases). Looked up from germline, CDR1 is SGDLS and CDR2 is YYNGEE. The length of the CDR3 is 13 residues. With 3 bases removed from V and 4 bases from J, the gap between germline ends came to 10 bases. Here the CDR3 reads CASSATGTETQYF. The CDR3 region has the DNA TGTGCCAGCAGCGCCACAGGGACAGAGACCCAGTACTTC.

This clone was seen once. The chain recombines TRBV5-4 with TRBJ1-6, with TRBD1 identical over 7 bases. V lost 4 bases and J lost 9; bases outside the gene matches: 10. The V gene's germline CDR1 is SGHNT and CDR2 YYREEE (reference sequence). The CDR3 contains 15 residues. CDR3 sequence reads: CASSGSGQSSSPLHF. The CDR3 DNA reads TGTGCCAGCAGCGGTTCGGGACAGAGCAGTTCACCCCTCCACTTT.

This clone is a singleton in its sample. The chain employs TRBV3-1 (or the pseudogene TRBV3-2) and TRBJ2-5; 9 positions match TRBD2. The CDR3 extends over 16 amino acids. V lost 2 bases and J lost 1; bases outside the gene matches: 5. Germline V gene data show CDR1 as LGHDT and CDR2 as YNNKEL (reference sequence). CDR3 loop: CASSQKRGVFQETQYF. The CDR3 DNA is TGTGCCAGCAGCCAAAAGCGGGGGGTTTTCCAAGAGACCCAGTACTTC.

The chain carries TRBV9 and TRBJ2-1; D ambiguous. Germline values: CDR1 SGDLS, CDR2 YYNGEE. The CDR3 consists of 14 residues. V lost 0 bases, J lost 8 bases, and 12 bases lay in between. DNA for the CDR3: TGTGCCAGCAGCGTAGAATTGTGGGCCGATGAGCAGTTCTTC. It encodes CASSVELWADEQFF.

CDR3 residues: CASSHGTFLVTGELFF. Here the CDR3 DNA reads TGTGCCAGCAGCCATGGGACTTTCTTGGTCACCGGGGAGCTGTTTTTT. This chain joins TRBV14 and TRBJ2-2, with D perhaps TRBD2 (6 bases). V lost 3 bases, J lost 4 bases, and 15 bases lay in between. CDR1 is SGHDN, CDR2 FVKESK, per germline. The CDR3 consists of 16 residues.

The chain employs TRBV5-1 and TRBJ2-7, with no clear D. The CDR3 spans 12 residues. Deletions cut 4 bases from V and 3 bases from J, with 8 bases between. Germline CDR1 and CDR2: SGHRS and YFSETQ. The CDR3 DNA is TGCGCCAGCAGCCGACTCGACTACGAGCAGTACTTC. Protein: CASSRLDYEQYF.

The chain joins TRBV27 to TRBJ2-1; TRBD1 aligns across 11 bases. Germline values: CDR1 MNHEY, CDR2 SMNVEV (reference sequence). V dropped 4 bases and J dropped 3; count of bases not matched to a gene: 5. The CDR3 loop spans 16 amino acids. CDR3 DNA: TGTGCCAGCAGTTCGACGGACAGGGGGCGCTACAATGAGCAGTTCTTC. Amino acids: CASSSTDRGRYNEQFF.

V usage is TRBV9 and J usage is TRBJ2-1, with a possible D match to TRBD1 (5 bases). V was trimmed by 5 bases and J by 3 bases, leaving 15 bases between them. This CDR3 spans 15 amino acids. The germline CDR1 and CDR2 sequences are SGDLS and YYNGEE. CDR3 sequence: CASRGAGRGYNEQFF. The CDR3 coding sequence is TGTGCCAGCAGAGGGGCAGGGCGAGGCTACAATGAGCAGTTCTTC. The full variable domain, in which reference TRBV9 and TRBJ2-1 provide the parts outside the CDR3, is DSGVTQTPKHLITATGQRVTLRCSPRSGDLSVYWYQQSLDQGLQFLIQYYNGEERAKGNILERFSAQQFPDLHSELNLSSLELGDSALYFCASRGAGRGYNEQFFGPGTRLTVL.

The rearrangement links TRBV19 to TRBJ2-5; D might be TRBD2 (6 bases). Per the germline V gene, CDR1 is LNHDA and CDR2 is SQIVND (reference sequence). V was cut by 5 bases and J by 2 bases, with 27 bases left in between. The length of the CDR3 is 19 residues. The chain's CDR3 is CASSYRGTGSRHKQETQYF. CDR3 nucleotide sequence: TGTGCCAGTAGTTACCGAGGGACCGGGAGCCGCCACAAACAAGAGACCCAGTACTTC.

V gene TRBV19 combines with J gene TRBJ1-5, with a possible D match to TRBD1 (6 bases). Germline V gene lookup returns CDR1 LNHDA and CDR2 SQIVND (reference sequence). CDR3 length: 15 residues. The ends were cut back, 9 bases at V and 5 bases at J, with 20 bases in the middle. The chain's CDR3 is CASRVGGPGDQPQHF. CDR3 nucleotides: TGTGCCAGCCGAGTTGGGGGCCCAGGGGATCAGCCCCAGCATTTT.

This CDR3 reads CASSQDQNTEAFF. CDR3 bases: TGTGCCAGCAGCCAAGATCAGAACACTGAAGCTTTCTTT. This chain links TRBV14 with TRBJ1-1; unclear D gene. CDR1 is SGHDN and CDR2 is FVKESK in the germline V gene. There are 13 residues in the CDR3. The V end was cut by 0 bases, the J end by 1 base, with 3 bases between.

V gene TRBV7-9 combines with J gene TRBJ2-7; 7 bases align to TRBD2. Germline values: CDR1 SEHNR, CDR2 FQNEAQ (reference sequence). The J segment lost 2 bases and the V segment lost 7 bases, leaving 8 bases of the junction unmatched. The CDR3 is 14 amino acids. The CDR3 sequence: CASNQLAQTYEQYF. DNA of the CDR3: TGTGCCAGCAACCAACTAGCGCAGACCTACGAGCAGTACTTC.

The CDR3 nucleotides read TGTGCAAGTCGCCGCCCGCGGGGGGGGACAAGGTTGACTGAAGCTTTCTTT. Its protein product is CASRRPRGGTRLTEAFF. This chain joins TRBV12-2 and TRBJ1-1. TRBV12-2 is deemed a pseudogene. CDR3 length: 17 amino acids.

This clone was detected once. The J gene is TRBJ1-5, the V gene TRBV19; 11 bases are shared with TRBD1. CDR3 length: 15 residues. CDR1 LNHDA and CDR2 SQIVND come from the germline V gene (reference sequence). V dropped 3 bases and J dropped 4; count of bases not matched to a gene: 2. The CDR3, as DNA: TGTGCCAGTAGTATGGGGACAGGGGGGAATCAGCCCCAGCATTTT. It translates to CASSMGTGGNQPQHF. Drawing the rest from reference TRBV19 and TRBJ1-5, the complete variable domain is DGGITQSPKYLFRKEGQNVTLSCEQNLNHDAMYWYRQDPGQGLRLIYYSQIVNDFQKGDIAEGYSVSREKKESFPLTVTSAQKNPTAFYLCASSMGTGGNQPQHFGDGTRLSIL.

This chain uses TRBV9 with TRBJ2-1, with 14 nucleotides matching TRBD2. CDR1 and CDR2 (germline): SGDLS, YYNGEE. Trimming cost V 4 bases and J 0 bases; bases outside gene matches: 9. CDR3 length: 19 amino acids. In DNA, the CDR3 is TGTGCCAGCAGCCCTCGGACTAGCGGGAGGTCGAGCTCCTACAATGAGCAGTTCTTC. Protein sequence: CASSPRTSGRSSSYNEQFF. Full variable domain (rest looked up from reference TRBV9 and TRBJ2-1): DSGVTQTPKHLITATGQRVTLRCSPRSGDLSVYWYQQSLDQGLQFLIQYYNGEERAKGNILERFSAQQFPDLHSELNLSSLELGDSALYFCASSPRTSGRSSSYNEQFFGPGTRLTVL.

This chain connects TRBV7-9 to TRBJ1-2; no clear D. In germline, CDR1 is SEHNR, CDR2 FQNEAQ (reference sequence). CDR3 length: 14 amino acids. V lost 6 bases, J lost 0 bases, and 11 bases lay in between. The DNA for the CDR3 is TGTGCCAGCAGTGGCCCCCGATCTAACTATGGCTACACCTTC. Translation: CASSGPRSNYGYTF.

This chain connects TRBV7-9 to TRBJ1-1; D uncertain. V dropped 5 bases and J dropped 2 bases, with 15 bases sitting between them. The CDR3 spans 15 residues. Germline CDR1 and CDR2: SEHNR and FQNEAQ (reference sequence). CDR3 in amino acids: CASSVEGTKNTEAFF. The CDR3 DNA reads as TGTGCCAGCAGCGTGGAGGGAACAAAAAACACTGAAGCTTTCTTT.

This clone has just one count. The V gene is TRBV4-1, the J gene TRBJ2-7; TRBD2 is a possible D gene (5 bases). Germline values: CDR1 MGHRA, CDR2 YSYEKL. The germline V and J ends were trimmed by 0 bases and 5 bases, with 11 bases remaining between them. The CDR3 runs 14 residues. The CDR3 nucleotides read TGCGCCAGCAGCCAAGATACGGGGTATGACGAGCAGTACTTC. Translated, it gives CASSQDTGYDEQYF.

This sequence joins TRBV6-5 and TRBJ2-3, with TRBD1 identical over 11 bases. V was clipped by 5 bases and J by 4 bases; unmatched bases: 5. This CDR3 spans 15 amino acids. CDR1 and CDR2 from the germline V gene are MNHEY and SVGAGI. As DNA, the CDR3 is TGTGCCAGCAGTCCTCGGACAGGGGGCGCAGATACGCAGTATTTT. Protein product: CASSPRTGGADTQYF.

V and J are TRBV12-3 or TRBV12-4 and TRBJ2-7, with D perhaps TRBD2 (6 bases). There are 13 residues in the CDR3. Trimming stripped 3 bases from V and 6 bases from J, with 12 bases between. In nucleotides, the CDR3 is TGTGCCAGCAGTTTGGCATCAGCGGGCGAGCAGTACTTC. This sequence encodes CASSLASAGEQYF.

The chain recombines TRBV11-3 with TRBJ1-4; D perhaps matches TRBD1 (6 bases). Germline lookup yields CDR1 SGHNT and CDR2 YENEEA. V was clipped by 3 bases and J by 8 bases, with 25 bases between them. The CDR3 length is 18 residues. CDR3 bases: TGTGCCAGCAGCTTCGAAGGCGGGGGGCGCGGGCTGGGGGAAAAACTGTTTTTT. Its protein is CASSFEGGGRGLGEKLFF.

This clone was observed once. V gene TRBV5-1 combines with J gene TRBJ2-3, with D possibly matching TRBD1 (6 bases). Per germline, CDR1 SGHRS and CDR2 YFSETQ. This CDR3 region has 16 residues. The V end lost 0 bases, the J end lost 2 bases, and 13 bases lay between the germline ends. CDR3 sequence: CASSLEGQGLTDTQYF. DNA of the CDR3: TGCGCCAGCAGCTTGGAGGGGCAGGGGCTCACAGATACGCAGTATTTT.